The 9 T cell receptor beta chains given below trace back to one sample, sequenced in a study of blood T cell repertoires in COVID-19. Repertoires were generated with immunoSEQ multiplex PCR, while TCRdb's copy carries only in-frame clones and drops some. The repertoire includes 60,000 to 75,000 clones, about 85% of them detected once, and around 3.7% sits in the top ten. Input material: peripheral blood. These receptors came from a woman aged 45-60 years with COVID-19, enrolled during active disease.

This rearrangement joins TRBV5-1 to TRBJ1-1; 8 positions match TRBD1. The CDR3 consists of 15 residues. Trimming at V came to 4 bases and at J to 3 bases, leaving 8 bases not matched to a gene. Per germline, CDR1 SGHRS and CDR2 YFSETQ. The CDR3: CASSPRTGKDTEAFF. The CDR3 DNA reads TGCGCCAGCAGCCCACGGACAGGGAAGGACACTGAAGCTTTCTTT.

V gene TRBV6-5 combines with J gene TRBJ1-2; D unresolved. Trimming took 7 bases from V and 8 from J, leaving 23 bases between them. CDR1 and CDR2 (germline): MNHEY, SVGAGI. The CDR3 is 15 amino acids. The CDR3 DNA reads as TGTGCCAGCACCCCCATTTCGGAGGGATTAATAGGCTACACCTTC. Translation gives CASTPISEGLIGYTF.

The V gene is TRBV12-3 or TRBV12-4, the J gene TRBJ1-1; D remains unclear. V was trimmed by 1 base and J by 6 bases, leaving 6 bases between them. The CDR3 spans 12 residues. The DNA of the CDR3 is TGTGCCAGCAGTTTAGTCAGTCCTGAAGCTTTCTTT. It specifies CASSLVSPEAFF.

The chain joins TRBV6-5 to TRBJ1-2; 9 bases map to TRBD1. The CDR3 runs to 15 residues. With 8 bases clipped from V and 8 bases from J, the junction kept 15 bases outside the gene matches. Germline V gene data show CDR1 as MNHEY and CDR2 as SVGAGI. CDR3 DNA: TGTGCCAGCGGACCGGGACAGGGAGAAGTTGGCGGCTACACCTTC. Residues: CASGPGQGEVGGYTF.

The chain combines TRBV5-5 with TRBJ2-5; D remains unclear. The CDR3 is made up of 13 amino acids. Looked up from germline, CDR1 is SGHKS and CDR2 is YYEKEE (reference sequence). The V gene lost 4 bases and the J gene lost 2 bases, with 9 bases spanning the gap. Written as DNA, the CDR3 is TGTGCCAGCAGCCATAGAGGACAAGAGACCCAGTACTTC. Translation: CASSHRGQETQYF.

V and J are TRBV6-5 and TRBJ1-2; 9 bases are a match to TRBD1. The CDR3 covers 15 residues. Germline-derived CDR1 and CDR2 are MNHEY and SVGAGI. V was clipped by 5 bases and J by 8 bases; unmatched bases: 12. This CDR3 is CASSTHKQGAGGYTF. The CDR3 nucleotides are TGTGCCAGCAGTACCCACAAACAGGGGGCAGGGGGCTACACCTTC.

The V call is TRBV27, the J call TRBJ2-7; TRBD2 aligns across 10 bases. The V segment lost 4 bases and the J segment 6 bases; nucleotides outside the gene matches: 6. Germline lookup yields CDR1 MNHEY and CDR2 SMNVEV (reference sequence). The CDR3 length is 14 residues. DNA for the CDR3: TGTGCCAGCAGTTCCCTAGCGGGAGTCACCGAGCAGTACTTC. The encoded protein is CASSSLAGVTEQYF.

The V and J genes are TRBV6-2 or TRBV6-3 and TRBJ2-7, with 8 positions matching TRBD2. This CDR3 contains 12 residues. From germline, CDR1 is MNHEY and CDR2 SVGEGT. V trimming: 6 bases; J trimming: 7 bases; junction bases outside the gene matches: 5. CDR3 protein: CASSTGGVEQYF. CDR3 DNA: TGTGCCAGCAGCACCGGGGGGGTTGAGCAGTACTTC.

The chain's CDR3 is CASSRETSLANIQYF. CDR3 DNA: TGTGCCAGCAGCCGCGAGACTAGTCTCGCAAACATTCAGTACTTC. The gene calls are TRBV28 and TRBJ2-4; possibly TRBD2 for D (6 bases). Germline lookup yields CDR1 MDHEN and CDR2 SYDVKM. This CDR3 contains 15 residues. With 6 bases removed from V and 6 bases from J, the gap between germline ends came to 18 bases.